Sequencing of this TCR beta chain was carried out in a study of cytomegalovirus exposure and HLA in healthy donors. Study information: Later, an analysis reported that the 95 to 150 validation repertoires had used the same platform as the approximately 720 first-cohort repertoires. Findings and limits, study-wide: The authors enumerated roughly 180 TCR beta chains as linked to cytomegalovirus. Specific recognition of CMV antigens was confirmed in vitro for a few chains (all CMV-associated).

As to this clone: No antigen is known for it.

The germline V gene has CDR1 SQVTM and CDR2 ANQGSEA. CDR3 size: 14 residues. The V segment lost 4 bases and the J segment 0 bases; nucleotides outside the gene matches: 5. Profiling relied on immunoSEQ multiplex PCR, and the TCRdb table lists in-frame clones only, not all of them. The table has some 120,000 clones, around nine tenths seen once. This chain connects TRBV29-1 to TRBJ2-7, with 8 bases aligning to TRBD1. The sequence was collected from a man aged 25 to 45 in good health and CMV-seronegative. What was sequenced was PBMCs. CDR3 in amino acids: CSVGRDRSSYEQYF. The DNA for the CDR3 is TGCAGCGTTGGCCGGGACAGGAGCTCCTACGAGCAGTACTTC.